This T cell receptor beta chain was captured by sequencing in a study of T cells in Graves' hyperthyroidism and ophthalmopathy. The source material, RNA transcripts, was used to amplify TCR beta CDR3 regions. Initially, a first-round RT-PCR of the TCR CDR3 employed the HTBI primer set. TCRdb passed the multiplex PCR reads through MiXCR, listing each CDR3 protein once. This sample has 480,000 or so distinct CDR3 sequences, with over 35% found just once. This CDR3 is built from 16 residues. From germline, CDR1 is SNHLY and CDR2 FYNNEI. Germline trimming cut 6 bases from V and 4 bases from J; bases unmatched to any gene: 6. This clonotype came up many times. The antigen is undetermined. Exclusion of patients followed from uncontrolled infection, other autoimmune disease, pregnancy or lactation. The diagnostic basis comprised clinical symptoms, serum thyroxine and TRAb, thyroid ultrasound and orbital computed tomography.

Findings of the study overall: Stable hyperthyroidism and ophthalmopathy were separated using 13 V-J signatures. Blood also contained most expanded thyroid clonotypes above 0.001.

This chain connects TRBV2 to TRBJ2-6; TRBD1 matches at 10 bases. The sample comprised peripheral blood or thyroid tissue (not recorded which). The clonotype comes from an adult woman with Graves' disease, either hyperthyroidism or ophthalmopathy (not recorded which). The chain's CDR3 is CASSPGQGLGANVLTF. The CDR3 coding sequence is TGTGCCAGCAGCCCGGGACAGGGGTTAGGGGCCAACGTCCTGACTTTC.